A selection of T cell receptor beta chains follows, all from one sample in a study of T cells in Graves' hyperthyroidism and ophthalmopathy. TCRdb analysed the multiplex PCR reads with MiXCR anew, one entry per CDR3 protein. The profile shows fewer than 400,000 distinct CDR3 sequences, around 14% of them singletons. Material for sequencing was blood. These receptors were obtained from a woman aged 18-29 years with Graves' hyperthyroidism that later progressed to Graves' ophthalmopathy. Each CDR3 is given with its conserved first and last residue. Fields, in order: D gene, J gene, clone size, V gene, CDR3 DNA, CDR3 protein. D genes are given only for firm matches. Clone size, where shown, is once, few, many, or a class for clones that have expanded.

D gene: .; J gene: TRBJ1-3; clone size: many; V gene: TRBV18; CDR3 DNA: TGTGCCACGACAAGGGACTCTGGAAACACCATATATTTT; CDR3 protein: CATTRDSGNTIYF
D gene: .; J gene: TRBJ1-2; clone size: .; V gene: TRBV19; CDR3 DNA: TGTGCCAGTAGTCGGACGGTAGCTAACTATGGCTACACCTTC; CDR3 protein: CASSRTVANYGYTF
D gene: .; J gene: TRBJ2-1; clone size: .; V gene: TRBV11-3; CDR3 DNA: TGTGCCAGCAGCTTAGGCGTGGCGAATTACAATGAGCAGTTCTTC; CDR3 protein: CASSLGVANYNEQFF
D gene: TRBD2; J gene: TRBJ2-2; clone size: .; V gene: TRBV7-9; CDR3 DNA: TGTGCCAGCAGCTTTAGGCGGGAGAACGGGGAGCTGTTTTTT; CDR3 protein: CASSFRRENGELFF
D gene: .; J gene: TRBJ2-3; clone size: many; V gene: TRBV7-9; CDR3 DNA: TGTGCCAGCAGCTTAGGTCTGGCAGATACGCAGTATTTT; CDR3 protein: CASSLGLADTQYF
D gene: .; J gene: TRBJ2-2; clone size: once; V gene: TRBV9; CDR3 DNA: TGTGCCAGCAGCATAGGCGTAGCCGGGGAGCTGTTTTTT; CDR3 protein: CASSIGVAGELFF
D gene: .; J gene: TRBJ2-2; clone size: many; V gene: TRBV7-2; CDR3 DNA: TGTGCCAGCAGCTTAGACTCCGGGGAGCTGTTTTTT; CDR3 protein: CASSLDSGELFF
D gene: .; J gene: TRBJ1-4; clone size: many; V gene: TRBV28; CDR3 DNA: TGTGCCAGCAGTTTACTTGGCAGTTTGGCAACTAATGAAAAACTGTTTTTT; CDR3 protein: CASSLLGSLATNEKLFF
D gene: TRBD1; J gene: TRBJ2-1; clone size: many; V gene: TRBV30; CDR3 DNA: TGTGCCTGGAAGGGACAGGGGATGAGTGAGCAGTTCTTC; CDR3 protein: CAWKGQGMSEQFF
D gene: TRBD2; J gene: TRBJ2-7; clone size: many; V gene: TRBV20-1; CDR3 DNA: TGCAGTGTCCGCCCTGGGCGTCAGGGAGGGGAGCAGTACTTC; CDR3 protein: CSVRPGRQGGEQYF
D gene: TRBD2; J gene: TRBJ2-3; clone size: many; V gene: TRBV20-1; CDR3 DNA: TGCAGTGCTTATAGCGGGAATACGCAGTATTTT; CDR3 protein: CSAYSGNTQYF
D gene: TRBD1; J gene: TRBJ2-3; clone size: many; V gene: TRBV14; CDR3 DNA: TGTGCCAGCAGCCCGTGGGACAGACGAGTGGGAGATACGCAGTATTTT; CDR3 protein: CASSPWDRRVGDTQYF
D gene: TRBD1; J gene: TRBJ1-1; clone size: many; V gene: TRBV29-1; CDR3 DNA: TGCAGCGTTGCCCCGACAGGGGCGGACACTGAAGCTTTCTTT; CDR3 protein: CSVAPTGADTEAFF
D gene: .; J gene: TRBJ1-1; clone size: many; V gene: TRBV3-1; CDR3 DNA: TGTGCCAGCAGCCAGTGGCCCCACCGGGGGGGTGAAGCTTTCTTT; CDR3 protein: CASSQWPHRGGEAFF
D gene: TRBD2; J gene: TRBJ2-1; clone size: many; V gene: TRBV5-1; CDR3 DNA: TGCGCCAGCAGCCCCCTAGCGGTTAGCTCCTACAATGAGCAGTTCTTC; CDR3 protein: CASSPLAVSSYNEQFF
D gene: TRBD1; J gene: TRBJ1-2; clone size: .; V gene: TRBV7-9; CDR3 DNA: TGTGCCAGCAGCTCCGTTCCGGGACAGGGGGGGAATGGCTACACCTTC; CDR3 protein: CASSSVPGQGGNGYTF
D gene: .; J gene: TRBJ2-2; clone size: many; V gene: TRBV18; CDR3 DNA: TGTGCCAGCTCACCGTCCACCGGGGAGCTGTTTTTT; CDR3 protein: CASSPSTGELFF
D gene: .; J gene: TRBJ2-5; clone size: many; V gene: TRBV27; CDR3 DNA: TGTGCCACCCGAACTGAAGGACAAGAGACCCAGTACTTC; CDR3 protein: CATRTEGQETQYF
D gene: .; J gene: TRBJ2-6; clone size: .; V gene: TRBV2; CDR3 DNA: TGTGCCAGCAGTGGGGGGCAACCTGGGGCCAACGTCCTGACTTTC; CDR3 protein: CASSGGQPGANVLTF
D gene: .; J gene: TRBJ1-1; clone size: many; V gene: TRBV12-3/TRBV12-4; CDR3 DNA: TGTGCCAGCAGTTTAGGCCAGGGAATTGAAGCTTTCTTT; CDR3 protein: CASSLGQGIEAFF
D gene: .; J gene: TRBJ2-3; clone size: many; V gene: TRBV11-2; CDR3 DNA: TGTGCCAGCAGCTTATCGACGGGTGGAGCTAGCACAGATACGCAGTATTTT; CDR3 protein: CASSLSTGGASTDTQYF
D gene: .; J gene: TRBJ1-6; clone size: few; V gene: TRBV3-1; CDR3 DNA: TGTGCCAGCAGCCAATTTTATCAGGGGTCGCCCCTCCACTTT; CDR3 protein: CASSQFYQGSPLHF
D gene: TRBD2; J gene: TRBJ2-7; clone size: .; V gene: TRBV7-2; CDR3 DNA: TGTGCCAGCAGCTTCCCACTAGCGGGAGGTCATTCCTACGAGCAGTACTTC; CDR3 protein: CASSFPLAGGHSYEQYF
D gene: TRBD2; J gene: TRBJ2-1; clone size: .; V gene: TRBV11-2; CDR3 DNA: TGTGCCAGCAGAGATAGCGGGAGCTCCTACAATGAGCAGTTCTTC; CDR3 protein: CASRDSGSSYNEQFF
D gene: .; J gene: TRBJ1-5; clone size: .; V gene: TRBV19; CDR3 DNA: TGTGCCAGTAGTCTGGGGACGGTAGCAGCCGCCTATCAGCCCCAGCATTTT; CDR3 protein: CASSLGTVAAAYQPQHF
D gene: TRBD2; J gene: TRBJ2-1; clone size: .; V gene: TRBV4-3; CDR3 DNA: TGCGCCAGCAGCCAAGGGACTAGCGGTTTCAATGAGCAGTTCTTC; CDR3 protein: CASSQGTSGFNEQFF
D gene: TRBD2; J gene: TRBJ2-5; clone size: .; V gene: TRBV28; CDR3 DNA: TGTGCCAGCAGTTCCTCGACTAGCGGGAGTGCGGACTTC; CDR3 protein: CASSSSTSGSADF
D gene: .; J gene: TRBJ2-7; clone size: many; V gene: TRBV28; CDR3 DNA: TGTGCCAGCAGTTACAGACAGGAGTACTCCTACGAGCAGTACTTC; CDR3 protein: CASSYRQEYSYEQYF
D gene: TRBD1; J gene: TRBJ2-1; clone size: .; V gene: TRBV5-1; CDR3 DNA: TGCGCCAGCAGCCCCCACCGGGACAGGGGTATCAATGAGCAGTTCTTC; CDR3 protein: CASSPHRDRGINEQFF
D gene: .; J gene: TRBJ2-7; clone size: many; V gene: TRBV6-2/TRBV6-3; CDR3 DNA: TGTGCCAGCAGTTACTCGAGCGACGGCTACGAGCAGTACTTC; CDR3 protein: CASSYSSDGYEQYF
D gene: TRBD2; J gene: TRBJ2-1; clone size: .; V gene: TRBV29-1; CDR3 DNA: TGCAGCGTTGTCTCGGGCCTAGCGGGCAATGAGCAGTTCTTC; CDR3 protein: CSVVSGLAGNEQFF
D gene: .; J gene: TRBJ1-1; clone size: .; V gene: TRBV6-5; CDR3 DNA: TGTGCCAGCAGTTACGCGGGGGCCATGAACACTGAAGCTTTCTTT; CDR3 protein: CASSYAGAMNTEAFF
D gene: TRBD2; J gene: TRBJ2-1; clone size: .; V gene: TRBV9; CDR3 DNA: TGTGCCAGCAGCGACGGGACTAGCGGAAGCTCCTACAATGAGCAGTTCTTC; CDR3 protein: CASSDGTSGSSYNEQFF
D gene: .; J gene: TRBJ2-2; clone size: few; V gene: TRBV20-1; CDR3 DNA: TGCAGTGCTCCGAGGGTGGGGCGATCAAACACCGGGGAGCTGTTTTTT; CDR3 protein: CSAPRVGRSNTGELFF
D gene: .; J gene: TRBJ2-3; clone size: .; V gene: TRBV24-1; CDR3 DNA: TGTGCCACCAGTGAAGGGCGAGGAGTAGATACGCAGTATTTT; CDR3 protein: CATSEGRGVDTQYF
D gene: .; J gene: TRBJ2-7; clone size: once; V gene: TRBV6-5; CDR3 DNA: TGTGCCAGCAGTTACGACCCATTGGACACGACCTACGAGCAGTACTTC; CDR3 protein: CASSYDPLDTTYEQYF
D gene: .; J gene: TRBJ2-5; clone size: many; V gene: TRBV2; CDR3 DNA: TGTGCCAGCAGTAAGGAGCAAGAGACCCAGTACTTC; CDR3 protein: CASSKEQETQYF
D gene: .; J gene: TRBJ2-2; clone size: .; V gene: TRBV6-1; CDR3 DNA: TGTGCCAGCAGCGCAAGGGGGGGGGCGAACACCGGGGAGCTGTTTTTT; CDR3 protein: CASSARGGANTGELFF
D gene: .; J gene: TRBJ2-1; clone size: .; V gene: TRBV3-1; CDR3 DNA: TGTGCCAGCAGCCAGCCGGGCCTGAGCTCCTGCAATGAGCAGTTCTTC; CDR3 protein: CASSQPGLSSCNEQFF
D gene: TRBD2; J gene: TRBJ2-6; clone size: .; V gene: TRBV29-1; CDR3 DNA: TGCAGCGCCTTGGGCGGGAGTTATGGGGCCAACGTCCTGACTTTC; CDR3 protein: CSALGGSYGANVLTF
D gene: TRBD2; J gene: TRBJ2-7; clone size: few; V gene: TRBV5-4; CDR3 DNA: TGTGCCAGCAGTTTCATAGCGGGAGGTTCCTACGAGCAGTACTTC; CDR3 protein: CASSFIAGGSYEQYF
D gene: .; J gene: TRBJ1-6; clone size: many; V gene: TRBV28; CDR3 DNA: TGTGCCAGCAGTTTACATACAGGGAATAATTCACCCCTCCACTTT; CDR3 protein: CASSLHTGNNSPLHF
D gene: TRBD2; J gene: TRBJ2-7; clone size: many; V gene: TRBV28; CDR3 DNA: TGTGCCAGCAGTTTATGGGCTAGCGGGGAGGCCAGGGACGAGCAGTACTTC; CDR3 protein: CASSLWASGEARDEQYF
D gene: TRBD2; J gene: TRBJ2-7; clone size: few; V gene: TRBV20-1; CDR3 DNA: TGCAGTGCCGAAGGACTAGCGGACGAGCAGTACTTC; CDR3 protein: CSAEGLADEQYF
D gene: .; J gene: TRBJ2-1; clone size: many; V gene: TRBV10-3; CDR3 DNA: TGTGCCATCAGCGACAGGGGAGGGCCCTGGGAGCAGTTCTTC; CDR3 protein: CAISDRGGPWEQFF
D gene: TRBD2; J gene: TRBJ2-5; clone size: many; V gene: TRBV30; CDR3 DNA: TGTGCCTGGAGTGCCCGGACTAGCGGGAGTCGAGAGACCCAGTACTTC; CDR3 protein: CAWSARTSGSRETQYF
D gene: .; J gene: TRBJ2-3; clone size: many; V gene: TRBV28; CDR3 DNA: TGTGCCAGCAGTTTATTCGGGGGAGCTACAGATACGCAGTATTTT; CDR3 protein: CASSLFGGATDTQYF
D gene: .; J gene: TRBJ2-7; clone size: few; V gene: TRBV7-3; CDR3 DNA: TGTGCCAGCAGCGAGTCGGAAGGGGAGCAACCATACGAGCAGTACTTC; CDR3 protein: CASSESEGEQPYEQYF